A single sample gave rise to the 22 T cell receptor beta chains below, sequenced in a study of shared clonotypes between healthy human individuals. The assay was immunoSEQ multiplex PCR, and TCRdb's table has in-frame clones only and misses some. This sample has about 2,500,000 clones; 90% to 95% occur once, and the top ten carry around 0.14%. Source material: naive CD4+ T cells sorted from blood. The subset: CD45RA+ positively selected. Receptor source: a man younger than 35 in good health.

The chain employs TRBV5-1 and TRBJ2-3; 10 bases line up with TRBD2. Germline V lookup: CDR1 SGHRS, CDR2 YFSETQ. The CDR3 has 17 residues. V was pared by 0 bases and J by 4 bases, with 8 bases of the junction left unmatched. The CDR3 reads CASSLALAGVWADTQYF. CDR3 nucleotides: TGCGCCAGCAGCTTGGCCCTAGCGGGAGTCTGGGCAGATACGCAGTATTTT.

J is TRBJ2-3 and V is TRBV11-2; 9 bases line up with TRBD1. J gave up 2 bases and V 4 bases, and 7 bases lay outside the gene matches. Per germline, CDR1 SGHAT and CDR2 FQNNGV. The CDR3 runs 16 residues. The CDR3 DNA reads TGTGCCAGCAGCTCCGGGACAGGGTTTGCCACAGATACGCAGTATTTT. This sequence encodes CASSSGTGFATDTQYF.

The gene calls are TRBV9 and TRBJ1-6; 7 nucleotides line up with TRBD1. The length of the CDR3 is 15 residues. J lost 9 bases, V lost 0 bases, and 6 bases had no gene match. Germline CDR1 SGDLS, CDR2 YYNGEE. CDR3 DNA: TGTGCCAGCAGCGTAGGAGGACAGGTCTTTTCACCCCTCCACTTT. Amino acids: CASSVGGQVFSPLHF.

CDR3: CASSSSGRDGNTFGELFF. The CDR3, as DNA: TGTGCCAGCAGTTCCTCTGGGCGGGACGGAAACACTTTCGGGGAGCTGTTTTTT. This chain uses TRBV28 with TRBJ2-2, with a possible D match to TRBD2 (6 bases). This CDR3 region has 18 residues. V lost 4 bases and J 7 bases, leaving 25 bases between the germline ends. Germline CDR1 reads MDHEN; CDR2 reads SYDVKM.

The chain combines TRBV5-5 with TRBJ1-4; D is ambiguous. This CDR3 contains 12 residues. Germline V gene sequence: CDR1 SGHKS, CDR2 YYEKEE (reference sequence). Trimming cost V 2 bases and J 2 bases, with 1 base left between them. The CDR3 is CASSFTNEKLFF. The CDR3 nucleotides read TGTGCCAGCAGCTTCACTAATGAAAAACTGTTTTTT. Full variable domain (missing parts from reference TRBV5-5 and TRBJ1-4): DAGVTQSPTHLIKTRGQQVTLRCSPISGHKSVSWYQQVLGQGPQFIFQYYEKEERGRGNFPDRFSARQFPNYSSELNVNALLLGDSALYLCASSFTNEKLFFGSGTQLSVL.

The chain recombines TRBV28 with TRBJ1-5, with 10 nucleotides matching TRBD1. From germline, CDR1 is MDHEN and CDR2 SYDVKM. The V and J ends lost 6 bases and 1 base, in that order; junction bases with no gene match: 6. The CDR3 consists of 16 residues. In nucleotides, the CDR3 is TGTGCCAGCAGCCTCGGACAGGGGGGGAGCAATCAGCCCCAGCATTTT. It encodes CASSLGQGGSNQPQHF.

The gene calls are TRBV29-1 and TRBJ2-5; 7 bases match TRBD2. TRBJ2-7 explains the end of the DNA better; the J call may be wrong. Germline loops: CDR1 SQVTM, CDR2 ANQGSEA. This CDR3 comprises 15 residues. CDR3 nucleotide sequence: TGCAGCGTTGAAGATCTTGTGGGAGGGGCATACGAGCAGTACTTC. Residues: CSVEDLVGGAYEQYF.

The J gene is TRBJ2-3, the V gene TRBV7-2, with 15 bases lining up with TRBD2. The length of the CDR3 is 16 residues. In germline, CDR1 is SGHTA, CDR2 FQGNSA. The trim removed 5 bases at V and 7 bases at J, leaving 7 bases unmatched. CDR3 region: CASSPGLAGGTNTQYF. CDR3 nucleotide sequence: TGTGCCAGCAGCCCCGGACTAGCGGGAGGGACGAATACGCAGTATTTT.

This chain joins TRBV30 and TRBJ2-7; D ambiguous. The CDR3 loop spans 13 amino acids. From germline, CDR1 is GTSNPN and CDR2 SVGIG (reference sequence). V was cut by 0 bases and J by 0 bases, with 6 bases left in between. CDR3 residues: CAWSVTDSYEQYF. CDR3 bases: TGTGCCTGGAGTGTTACAGACTCCTACGAGCAGTACTTC.

The chain employs TRBV7-8 and TRBJ2-2; weak D call: TRBD1 (6 bases). The CDR3 covers 16 residues. Trimming removed 5 bases at V and 1 base at J, with 14 bases between. From germline, CDR1 is SGHVS and CDR2 FQNEAQ. CDR3 nucleotides: TGTGCCAGCAGCCCTAGGACAGAGATGAACACCGGGGAGCTGTTTTTT. Translation gives CASSPRTEMNTGELFF.

The chain links TRBV25-1 to TRBJ1-3, with 7 bases lining up with TRBD1. With 2 bases clipped from V and 3 bases from J, the junction kept 4 bases outside the gene matches. The CDR3 sequence is 15 residues long. The germline CDR1 and CDR2 sequences are MGHDK and SYGVNS. The CDR3 reads CASSEPNRGGNTIYF. CDR3 in DNA: TGTGCCAGCAGTGAACCCAACAGGGGTGGAAACACCATATATTTT.

The gene calls are TRBV5-1 and TRBJ2-3; TRBD2 matches at 9 bases. V dropped 0 bases and J dropped 6; count of bases not matched to a gene: 14. From germline, CDR1 is SGHRS and CDR2 YFSETQ. The CDR3 contains 18 residues. This CDR3 is CASSLATSKAGGPDTQYF. As DNA, the CDR3 is TGCGCCAGCAGCTTGGCTACATCCAAGGCGGGAGGGCCGGATACGCAGTATTTT. Drawing the rest from reference TRBV5-1 and TRBJ2-3, the complete variable domain is KAGVTQTPRYLIKTRGQQVTLSCSPISGHRSVSWYQQTPGQGLQFLFEYFSETQRNKGNFPGRFSGRQFSNSRSEMNVSTLELGDSALYLCASSLATSKAGGPDTQYFGPGTRLTVL.

This clone was found once. The gene calls are TRBV7-8 and TRBJ2-1; 9 bases agree with TRBD2. Germline V gives CDR1 SGHVS, CDR2 FQNEAQ. V dropped 0 bases and J dropped 9; count of bases not matched to a gene: 12. This CDR3 has 17 residues. The CDR3 loop is CASSLAVGLAGIGEQFF. The DNA of the CDR3 is TGTGCCAGCAGCTTAGCAGTAGGGCTAGCGGGGATCGGTGAGCAGTTCTTC.

This clone was picked up a small number of times. The V call is TRBV19, the J call TRBJ1-1; D is unresolved. The CDR3 contains 13 residues. V was cut by 1 base and J by 8 bases, with 11 bases left in between. Germline V gives CDR1 LNHDA, CDR2 SQIVND (reference sequence). CDR3 residues: CASSIAPRQEAFF. CDR3 DNA: TGTGCCAGTAGTATAGCCCCGCGACAAGAAGCTTTCTTT.

V gene TRBV6-1 combines with J gene TRBJ2-3, with 10 bases aligning to TRBD2. This CDR3 is 16 amino acids long. Unmatched junction bases numbered 4, after V lost 2 bases and J lost 2 bases. CDR1 MNHNS and CDR2 SASEGT come from the germline V gene. CDR3 nucleotides: TGTGCCAGCAGTGAATGGCTAGCGGGAGCCACAGATACGCAGTATTTT. Residues: CASSEWLAGATDTQYF.

CDR3 sequence: CASSLDLGTVETQYF. The CDR3 DNA is TGTGCCAGCAGCTTAGATTTAGGGACAGTAGAGACCCAGTACTTC. This rearrangement joins TRBV11-2 to TRBJ2-5; 7 positions agree with TRBD1. The V and J ends lost 0 bases and 4 bases, in that order; junction bases with no gene match: 5. The CDR3 is 15 amino acids. CDR1 SGHAT and CDR2 FQNNGV come from the germline V gene.

This sequence joins TRBV6-6 and TRBJ1-2; weak D call: TRBD1 (6 bases). The CDR3 covers 14 residues. The V end was cut by 6 bases, the J end by 4 bases, with 15 bases between. CDR1 is MNHNY and CDR2 is SVGAGI in the germline V gene (reference sequence). The CDR3 region has the DNA TGTGCCAGCAGGCGACAGGCAGCGGTCTATGGCTACACCTTC. Its protein is CASRRQAAVYGYTF.

V is TRBV6-6 and J is TRBJ1-5; TRBD1 matches at 7 bases. Germline CDR1 MNHNY, CDR2 SVGAGI (reference sequence). Trimming cost V 7 bases and J 1 base; bases outside gene matches: 1. The CDR3 covers 13 residues. CDR3 region: CASNRGSNQPQHF. The CDR3 DNA follows: TGTGCCAGCAACAGGGGAAGCAATCAGCCCCAGCATTTT.

The CDR3, as DNA: TGTGCCAGCAGTCACGGGACAGGGAACACTGAAGCTTTCTTT. This gives the protein CASSHGTGNTEAFF. V usage is TRBV28 and J usage is TRBJ1-1, with TRBD1 identical over 8 bases. V gave up 5 bases and J gave up 1 base; unmatched junction bases: 3. This CDR3 region has 14 residues. Germline values: CDR1 MDHEN, CDR2 SYDVKM. Using reference TRBV28 and TRBJ1-1 for the parts outside the CDR3, the full variable domain is DVKVTQSSRYLVKRTGEKVFLECVQDMDHENMFWYRQDPGLGLRLIYFSYDVKMKEKGDIPEGYSVSREKKERFSLILESASTNQTSMYLCASSHGTGNTEAFFGQGTRLTVV.

This chain links TRBV25-1 with TRBJ2-1, with D hard to call. Trimming took off 4 bases at V and 7 bases at J, with 5 bases between the two ends. Germline CDR1 is MGHDK and CDR2 is SYGVNS. CDR3 size: 11 residues. This CDR3 reads CASSVGNEQFF. The CDR3 DNA sequence: TGTGCCAGCAGTGTGGGAAATGAGCAGTTCTTC.

The sample holds one count of this clone. J is TRBJ2-2 and V is TRBV4-2; TRBD2 might be the D (6 bases). Trimming took off 1 base at V and 5 bases at J, with 20 bases between the two ends. The germline V gene encodes CDR1 LGHNA and CDR2 YNFKEQ. The CDR3 has 18 residues. The chain's CDR3 is CASSQGMVGGMGTGELFF. In DNA form, the CDR3 reads TGTGCCAGCAGCCAAGGGATGGTCGGCGGGATGGGAACCGGGGAGCTGTTTTTT.

This clone was recorded once. CDR3 loop: CASSTKTGPYEQYF. CDR3 nucleotide sequence: TGTGCCAGTAGTACTAAGACAGGGCCCTACGAGCAGTACTTC. V gene TRBV19 combines with J gene TRBJ2-7; 7 bases agree with TRBD1. This CDR3 has 14 residues. The V segment lost 4 bases and the J segment 2 bases; nucleotides outside the gene matches: 5. Germline V gene sequence: CDR1 LNHDA, CDR2 SQIVND (reference sequence).